This T cell receptor beta chain stems from a study of blood T cell repertoires in COVID-19. Study as a whole: The study drew acute and convalescent COVID-19 samples from the United States, Italy and Spain. The analysed material was cDNA or gDNA that came from T cells, B-cell-depleted T cells, or PBMCs.

In the authors' workflow: Amplification from reference gene primers served as the basis for estimated nucleated cell counts. Sequencing used immunoSEQ multiplex PCR; TCRdb keeps in-frame clones, though not all of them. V and J calls and clone size are those listed in that table; D and trimming were worked out from the DNA. The sample holds about 250,000 clones; 87% are singletons and the top ten take 3%. Trimming removed 0 bases at V and 2 bases at J, with 17 bases between. Germline V gives CDR1 LGHNA, CDR2 YSLEER. CDR3 length equals 17 residues. This sequence was found in a man between 18 and 35 years old with active or convalescent COVID-19. The specimen was peripheral blood. The chain links TRBV4-3 to TRBJ2-7; tentative D call: TRBD2 (5 bases). Here the CDR3 DNA reads TGCGCCAGCAGCCAAGATAGTCTAGTGGACTCCCCCTACGAGCAGTACTTC. Translation: CASSQDSLVDSPYEQYF.